Listed below are T cell receptor beta chains from one sample, sequenced in a study of blood T cells in healthy people across ages. Via MiXCR, TCRdb re-called the 5' RACE reads, giving one row per CDR3 protein. The repertoire includes about a million distinct CDR3 sequences, roughly two fifths of them detected once, and under 15% sits in the top ten. Sequencing used blood. The receptor set was obtained from a young man in good health. Each CDR3 is given with its conserved first and last residue.

J: TRBJ1-1
V: TRBV4-2
CDR3: CASSQEVGMNTEAFF

J: TRBJ1-2
V: TRBV5-1
CDR3: CASSLGGRYYGYTF

J: TRBJ2-5
V: TRBV4-3
CDR3: CASSHRQGLTYF

J: TRBJ1-1
V: TRBV25-1
CDR3: CASSEGGGAFF

J: TRBJ1-2
V: TRBV28
CDR3: CASTLDRDYGYTF

J: TRBJ1-4
V: TRBV10-3
CDR3: CAISGGLSEKLFF

J: TRBJ2-4
V: TRBV27
CDR3: CASRPGDTQNIQYF

J: TRBJ2-7
V: TRBV6-5
CDR3: CASSYTGKRNEQYF

J: TRBJ2-3
V: TRBV10-3
CDR3: CAISEGPILTDTQYF

J: TRBJ2-2
V: TRBV4-2
CDR3: CASSQEVNSGYTGELFF

J: TRBJ2-1
V: TRBV6-2/TRBV6-3
CDR3: CASSTRQRYNEQFF

J: TRBJ2-1
V: TRBV5-1
CDR3: CASRSGTGVNNEQFF

J: TRBJ2-3
V: TRBV7-2
CDR3: CASSLDGYGTDTQNF

J: TRBJ2-5
V: TRBV28
CDR3: CATGLAGFQETQYF

J: TRBJ2-3
V: TRBV28
CDR3: CASSFRGGHGTDTQYF

J: TRBJ1-5
V: TRBV20-1
CDR3: CSATGTVSDQPQHF

J: TRBJ2-2
V: TRBV9
CDR3: CASSGLGTGELFF

J: TRBJ1-6
V: TRBV5-1
CDR3: CASSLHPVDSPLHF

J: TRBJ2-1
V: TRBV27
CDR3: CASSPPWIVEFF

J: NA
V: TRBV18
CDR3: CASSSSPREEPYEQYF